This record concerns one T cell receptor (beta chain) sequence. Its cognate antigen is unknown. The sample is drawn from a study of identical twins. From germline, CDR1 is MDHEN and CDR2 SYDVKM. Deletions cut 4 bases from V and 4 bases from J, with 19 bases between. The CDR3 spans 16 residues. Points from the study as a whole: Cord blood's abundant beta clonotypes had fewer insertions, unlike memory repertoires. Models predicted less out-of-frame TCR alpha sharing in monozygotic twins than was found.

Unique molecular identifiers were present on cDNA, and template switching added a universal primer site. From the 5' RACE reads, TCRdb called clonotypes with MiXCR, one entry per CDR3 protein. The profile shows under 500,000 distinct CDR3 sequences, about 13% of them singletons. These same data were also listed under a study on yellow fever vaccine responses in identical twins. This second study notes: Twins' T cell vaccine responses reportedly looked partly convergent, partly personalized.

This TCR came from a woman aged 18-35 years in good health. The chain is built from TRBV28 and TRBJ1-2; D gene ambiguous. The source material was CD4+ T cells sorted from blood. CDR3 coding DNA: TGTGCCAGCAGTTCCCCCGGAGGAGGGTCCGGCTATGGCTACACCTTC. Translating gives CASSSPGGGSGYGYTF.